This entry features one T cell receptor (beta chain) sequence. Its antigen is unidentified. The table came from immunoSEQ multiplex PCR; TCRdb's copy has only in-frame clones and leaves some out. The data show 85,000 to 95,000 clones, 93% seen once. The data were obtained in a study of graft-versus-host responses after intestinal transplantation. Study results and limitations: Peak circulating GvH clone levels tracked with early post-transplant HvG declines.

This CDR3 has 15 residues. The germline CDR1 and CDR2 sequences are SGHNT and YENEEA. V shed 3 bases and J shed 6 bases, with 15 bases lying between them. Sequencing used unstimulated CD8+ T cells sorted from spleen or lymph node cells, obtained before intestinal transplant. The receptor was derived from a human donor who received an intestinal transplant. The rearrangement uses TRBV11-3 and TRBJ2-1, with D tentatively TRBD2 (7 bases). DNA of the CDR3: TGTGCCAGCAGCTTCCCTGAGGGGGGGCTCAATGAGCAGTTCTTC. Its protein is CASSFPEGGLNEQFF.